This TCR beta chain comes out of a study of cytomegalovirus exposure and HLA in healthy donors. This PCR relied on a set of 60 Vbeta primers and 13 Jbeta primers. Clones were read by immunoSEQ multiplex PCR, and TCRdb kept only the in-frame ones, dropping some. This table has roughly 130,000 clones, 80% appearing once. This clone was seen a few times. The TCR was taken from a man between 40 and 49 years old in good health and CMV-seronegative. Sequencing used PBMCs.

DNA for the CDR3: TGTGCCAGCACCCAAGGAACTGGCGGTAGCAATCAGCCCCAGCATTTT. It yields the protein CASTQGTGGSNQPQHF. This chain joins TRBV28 and TRBJ1-5; unclear D gene. The germline V gene has CDR1 MDHEN and CDR2 SYDVKM. The CDR3 totals 16 residues. The V end was cut by 7 bases, the J end by 0 bases, with 16 bases between.